This is a list of T cell receptor beta chains from one sample in a study of OX40 agonist ivuxolimab in advanced cancers. The assay was immunoSEQ multiplex PCR, and TCRdb's table has in-frame clones only and misses some. The sample holds 90,000 to 130,000 clones, approximately 90% seen once. This specimen consisted of CD4+ or CD8+ T cells sorted from blood, obtained in a trial of the OX40 agonist ivuxolimab. These receptors all come from an adult with an advanced solid tumor such as melanoma, head and neck, liver or kidney cancer. CDR3s include the opening cysteine and the closing phenylalanine or tryptophan. A D gene is named only where the DNA matches it firmly. Clone size is shown for a subset of rows, as once, few, many or a class of expanded clone.

d_gene: -
v_gene: TRBV30
j_gene: TRBJ1-5
abundance: -
CDR3aa: CAWSEDSPNQPQHF
CDR3nt: TGTGCCTGGAGCGAAGACAGTCCCAATCAGCCCCAGCATTTT

d_gene: -
v_gene: TRBV11-3
j_gene: TRBJ2-2
abundance: few
CDR3aa: CASSLGRDTGELFF
CDR3nt: TGTGCCAGCAGCCTGGGACGGGACACCGGGGAGCTGTTTTTT

d_gene: TRBD1
v_gene: TRBV19
j_gene: TRBJ1-4
abundance: -
CDR3aa: CASSMGQEANEKLFF
CDR3nt: TGTGCCAGTAGTATGGGACAGGAGGCTAATGAAAAACTGTTTTTT

d_gene: TRBD2
v_gene: TRBV9
j_gene: TRBJ2-3
abundance: few
CDR3aa: CASSLEASGTGPTDTQYF
CDR3nt: TGTGCCAGCAGCCTGGAGGCTAGCGGGACCGGGCCCACAGATACGCAGTATTTT

d_gene: -
v_gene: TRBV11-2
j_gene: TRBJ2-5
abundance: -
CDR3aa: CASSLGVSAETQYF
CDR3nt: TGTGCCAGCAGCTTAGGGGTCAGCGCGGAGACCCAGTACTTC

d_gene: -
v_gene: TRBV6-4
j_gene: TRBJ1-2
abundance: few
CDR3aa: CASSETPGTLTFGGYTF
CDR3nt: TGTGCCAGCAGTGAGACCCCCGGGACACTGACTTTCGGTGGCTACACCTTC

d_gene: -
v_gene: TRBV19
j_gene: TRBJ1-2
abundance: -
CDR3aa: CASSTAQTYGYTF
CDR3nt: TGTGCCAGTAGCACCGCCCAGACCTATGGCTACACCTTC

d_gene: TRBD1
v_gene: TRBV5-1
j_gene: TRBJ1-4
abundance: -
CDR3aa: CASSLGQGNEKLFF
CDR3nt: TGCGCCAGCAGCTTGGGACAGGGAAATGAAAAACTGTTTTTT

d_gene: -
v_gene: TRBV2
j_gene: TRBJ2-5
abundance: -
CDR3aa: CASSYRRGQETQYF
CDR3nt: TGTGCCAGCAGCTATCGGCGGGGGCAGGAGACCCAGTACTTC

d_gene: TRBD1
v_gene: TRBV7-3
j_gene: TRBJ2-3
abundance: -
CDR3aa: CASGDRVTDTQYF
CDR3nt: TGTGCCAGTGGGGACAGGGTTACAGATACGCAGTATTTT

d_gene: -
v_gene: TRBV28
j_gene: TRBJ2-1
abundance: once
CDR3aa: CASSTPGWNEQFF
CDR3nt: TGTGCCAGCAGTACCCCCGGATGGAATGAGCAGTTCTTC

d_gene: TRBD1
v_gene: TRBV5-1
j_gene: TRBJ1-2
abundance: -
CDR3aa: CASSLGQTYGYTF
CDR3nt: TGCGCCAGCAGCCTGGGACAGACCTATGGCTACACCTTC

d_gene: -
v_gene: TRBV25-1
j_gene: TRBJ1-5
abundance: -
CDR3aa: CASSAWGDNQPQHF
CDR3nt: TGTGCCAGCAGTGCCTGGGGCGACAATCAGCCCCAGCATTTT

d_gene: TRBD1
v_gene: TRBV19
j_gene: TRBJ1-5
abundance: -
CDR3aa: CASSVRGQRFNSNQPQHF
CDR3nt: TGTGCCAGTAGTGTAAGGGGACAGAGATTCAATAGCAATCAGCCCCAGCATTTT

d_gene: -
v_gene: TRBV6-5
j_gene: TRBJ1-2
abundance: -
CDR3aa: CASTHRREVGYGYTF
CDR3nt: TGTGCCAGCACCCACCGACGGGAAGTAGGGTATGGCTACACCTTC

d_gene: -
v_gene: TRBV27
j_gene: TRBJ1-1
abundance: -
CDR3aa: CASSLEDRTEAFF
CDR3nt: TGTGCCAGCAGCCTCGAGGACCGGACTGAAGCTTTCTTT

d_gene: -
v_gene: TRBV18
j_gene: TRBJ1-5
abundance: -
CDR3aa: CASSPQDGDQPQHF
CDR3nt: TGTGCCAGCTCACCGCAGGATGGGGATCAGCCCCAGCATTTT

d_gene: -
v_gene: TRBV12-2
j_gene: TRBJ1-2
abundance: -
CDR3aa: CASRSGGFSYGYTF
CDR3nt: TGTGCAAGTCGCTCCGGGGGGTTCAGCTATGGCTACACCTTC

d_gene: -
v_gene: TRBV27
j_gene: TRBJ2-3
abundance: -
CDR3aa: CASSLFGQNRLLSTDTQYF
CDR3nt: TGTGCCAGCAGTTTATTTGGACAGAACCGGCTACTTAGCACAGATACGCAGTATTTT

d_gene: -
v_gene: TRBV7-2
j_gene: TRBJ2-5
abundance: -
CDR3aa: CASSLATGDGQETQYF
CDR3nt: TGTGCCAGCAGCTTAGCGACAGGAGATGGCCAAGAGACCCAGTACTTC

d_gene: -
v_gene: TRBV7-9
j_gene: TRBJ2-3
abundance: -
CDR3aa: CASSFGAGSDTQYF
CDR3nt: TGTGCCAGCAGCTTTGGGGCAGGGTCAGATACGCAGTATTTT

d_gene: TRBD1
v_gene: TRBV6-5
j_gene: TRBJ2-7
abundance: -
CDR3aa: CASRKTGTSYEQYF
CDR3nt: TGTGCCAGCAGAAAGACAGGGACCTCCTACGAGCAGTACTTC

d_gene: -
v_gene: TRBV30
j_gene: TRBJ2-7
abundance: -
CDR3aa: CAWNSLNEQYF
CDR3nt: TGTGCCTGGAATTCGCTAAACGAGCAGTACTTC

d_gene: -
v_gene: TRBV2
j_gene: TRBJ1-3
abundance: -
CDR3aa: CASRRDRLTGNTIYF
CDR3nt: TGTGCCAGCAGACGAGACAGACTAACTGGAAACACCATATATTTT

d_gene: -
v_gene: TRBV2
j_gene: TRBJ2-7
abundance: once
CDR3aa: CASSEAQGRGDYEQYF
CDR3nt: TGTGCCAGCAGTGAAGCGCAGGGCAGGGGCGATTACGAGCAGTACTTC

d_gene: -
v_gene: TRBV19
j_gene: TRBJ1-1
abundance: -
CDR3aa: CASSIWALNTEAFF
CDR3nt: TGTGCCAGTAGTATTTGGGCCTTGAACACTGAAGCTTTCTTT

d_gene: TRBD1
v_gene: TRBV10-3
j_gene: TRBJ2-1
abundance: -
CDR3aa: CAISDTSTGGSYNEQFF
CDR3nt: TGTGCCATCAGCGATACGTCGACAGGGGGCTCCTACAATGAGCAGTTCTTC

d_gene: TRBD2
v_gene: TRBV29-1
j_gene: TRBJ2-1
abundance: once
CDR3aa: CSVETSGVSYNEQFF
CDR3nt: TGCAGCGTAGAGACTAGCGGGGTCTCCTACAATGAGCAGTTCTTC

d_gene: TRBD1
v_gene: TRBV5-6
j_gene: TRBJ1-2
abundance: -
CDR3aa: CASTPTGGVSGYTF
CDR3nt: TGTGCCAGCACCCCGACAGGGGGTGTATCTGGCTACACCTTC